Listed below are T cell receptor beta chains from one sample, sequenced in a study of blood T cell repertoires in COVID-19. TCRdb's table, derived via immunoSEQ multiplex PCR, lists solely in-frame clones and lacks some. The repertoire holds about 160,000 clones, roughly 88% seen once, with more than 6.5% in the top ten. Sequencing was done on a sample of PBMCs or T cells enriched from blood (not recorded which). These receptors were obtained from a woman aged 50 to 60 who had recovered from COVID-19. The CDR3 runs from the conserved cysteine through the conserved F or W. A D gene is named only where the DNA matches it firmly. The size of a clone is reported for some rows only, either as once, few or many, or as a class for expanded clones.

V	size	D	J	DNA	CDR3
TRBV6-5	-	-	TRBJ1-2	TGTGCCAGCATCTCGGCGGGGGTAGGTGGCTACACCTTC	CASISAGVGGYTF
TRBV27	-	-	TRBJ2-2	TGTGCCAGCAGTTCCCAGGAAACCGGGGAGCTGTTTTTT	CASSSQETGELFF
TRBV5-4	-	-	TRBJ2-1	TGTGCCAGCAGTCCTCGACTTCAGGGGAACGAGCAGTTCTTC	CASSPRLQGNEQFF
TRBV21-1	-	-	TRBJ1-2	TGTGCCAGCAGCATACAGGGACGCGGCTACACCTTC	CASSIQGRGYTF
TRBV30	once	TRBD1	TRBJ1-2	TGTGCCTGGAGTGGGGGGACAGTCTCCTACACCTTC	CAWSGGTVSYTF
TRBV29-1	once	TRBD1	TRBJ2-1	TGCAGCGTAGACCGCAGGGGGAATGAGCAGTTCTTC	CSVDRRGNEQFF
TRBV5-5	-	-	TRBJ2-7	TGTGCCAGCAACCGACAGGCTGGGCCTTACGAGCAGTACTTC	CASNRQAGPYEQYF
TRBV7-8	few	TRBD2	TRBJ2-3	TGTGCCAGCAGCTTCTATAGCGGGGGGGCAACAGATACGCAGTATTTT	CASSFYSGGATDTQYF
TRBV7-2	-	-	TRBJ1-2	TGTGCCAGCAGCTTAGGCCAGGGGATCGTCTATGGCTACACCTTC	CASSLGQGIVYGYTF
TRBV27	few	TRBD2	TRBJ2-7	TGTGCCAGCAGTTCCGGACTAGCGGGGGGGGACGAGCAGTACTTC	CASSSGLAGGDEQYF
TRBV7-2	-	-	TRBJ2-7	TGTGCCAGCAGCTTGAGCGGGCGAATTTACGAGCAGTACTTC	CASSLSGRIYEQYF
TRBV6-5	-	-	TRBJ2-7	TGTGCCAGCATAGAATCCTACGAGCAGTACTTC	CASIESYEQYF
TRBV7-8	-	TRBD1	TRBJ1-2	TGTGCCAGCAGCTTAAGGTGGGACAGTCCGAGTGGCTACACCTTC	CASSLRWDSPSGYTF
TRBV27	-	-	TRBJ1-1	TGTGCCAGCAGGGCAACCCGGGTTTCGAACACTGAAGCTTTCTTT	CASRATRVSNTEAFF
TRBV27	-	TRBD2	TRBJ2-1	TGTGCCAGCAGCAGCTCGCTAGCGGCCTCCTACAATGAGCAGTTCTTC	CASSSSLAASYNEQFF
TRBV2	-	-	TRBJ1-5	TGTGCCACCGCGGAGGGCCCCTATAGCAATCAGCCCCAGCATTTT	CATAEGPYSNQPQHF
TRBV18	-	-	TRBJ2-1	TGTGCCAGCTCACCACCGTACAACCTCCATGAGCAGTTCTTC	CASSPPYNLHEQFF
TRBV7-2	-	TRBD1	TRBJ2-3	TGTGCCAGCAGCCTTGGGACAGGGACAGATACGCAGTATTTT	CASSLGTGTDTQYF
TRBV6-5	-	TRBD2	TRBJ2-1	TGTGCCAGCAGGGGACTAGCGTCCAATGAGCAGTTCTTC	CASRGLASNEQFF
TRBV5-6	-	-	TRBJ1-5	TGTGCCAGCAGCTTGGCGCAGGGCAATCAGCCCCAGCATTTT	CASSLAQGNQPQHF
TRBV14	-	-	TRBJ1-1	TGTGCCAGCAGCCTTCGACAGGAGGAAGCTTTCTTT	CASSLRQEEAFF
TRBV3-1/TRBV3-2	-	-	TRBJ1-4	TGTGCCAGCAGCTCCCTAGGAACCTCTAATGAAAAACTGTTTTTT	CASSSLGTSNEKLFF
TRBV7-2	-	-	TRBJ1-4	TGTGCCAGCAGCTCGGGGGGTAATGAAAAACTGTTTTTT	CASSSGGNEKLFF
TRBV7-2	-	-	TRBJ1-5	TGTGCCAGCAGCATGGTCGGGAGACTGGTCGCGAGCAATCAGCCCCAGCATTTT	CASSMVGRLVASNQPQHF
TRBV3-1/TRBV3-2	-	-	TRBJ2-7	TGTGCCAGCAGCCAAGATGTAGGGGGTATCTACGAGCAGTACTTC	CASSQDVGGIYEQYF
TRBV19	-	-	TRBJ1-1	TGTGCCAGTAGTCGATCAGCGGTAGGCACTGAAGCTTTCTTT	CASSRSAVGTEAFF
TRBV18	-	-	TRBJ1-1	TGTGCCAGCTCACCTCAGGGCAGGTTCGCTTTCTTT	CASSPQGRFAFF
TRBV5-5	-	-	TRBJ2-1	TGTGCCAGCCAAGGACAAAACTACAATGAGCAGTTCTTC	CASQGQNYNEQFF